The source of this T cell receptor (beta chain) is a study of shared clonotypes between healthy human individuals. At the level of the study: With ages of 18 to 49, the donors were a couple of women and three men.

This clone appeared once. In the naive CD8 group, cells lacked CD45RO and were positively selected for CCR7, so terminally differentiated effector memory CD45RA+ cells were left out. Looked up from germline, CDR1 is SGHTS and CDR2 is YDEGEE. The CDR3 is made up of 16 amino acids. V was shortened by 4 bases and J by 1 base, with 15 bases between the two germline ends. Genomic DNA of every subset was divided equally among multiple immunoSEQ plates. The protocol was immunoSEQ multiplex PCR, while the TCRdb copy is restricted to in-frame clones and leaves out a portion. This table has millions of clones, about 92% appearing once.

Specimen: naive CD8+ T cells from PBMCs. This receptor was identified in a man between 18 and 35 years old in good health. Some clones in this sample may be carry-over from other donors' samples. The chain uses TRBV5-8 and TRBJ2-1; weak D call: TRBD1 (6 bases). The CDR3 DNA follows: TGTGCCAGCAGCAGGAGGCAGGGGAGTTCCTACAATGAGCAGTTCTTC. It translates to CASSRRQGSSYNEQFF.